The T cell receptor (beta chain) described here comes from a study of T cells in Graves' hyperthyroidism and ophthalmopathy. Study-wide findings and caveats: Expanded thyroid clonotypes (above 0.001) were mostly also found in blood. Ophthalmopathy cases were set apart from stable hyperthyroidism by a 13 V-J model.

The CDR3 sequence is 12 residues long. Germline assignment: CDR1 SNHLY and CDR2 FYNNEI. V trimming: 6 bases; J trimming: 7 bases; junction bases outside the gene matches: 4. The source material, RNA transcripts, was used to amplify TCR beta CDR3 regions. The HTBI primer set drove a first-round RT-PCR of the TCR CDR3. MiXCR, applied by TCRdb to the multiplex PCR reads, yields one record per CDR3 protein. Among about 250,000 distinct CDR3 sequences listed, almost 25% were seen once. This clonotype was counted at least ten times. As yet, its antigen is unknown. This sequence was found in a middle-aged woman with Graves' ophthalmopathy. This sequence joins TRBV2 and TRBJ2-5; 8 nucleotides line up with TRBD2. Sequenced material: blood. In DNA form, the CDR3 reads TGTGCCAGCAGCGGGACTAGAGGGACCCAGTACTTC. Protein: CASSGTRGTQYF.